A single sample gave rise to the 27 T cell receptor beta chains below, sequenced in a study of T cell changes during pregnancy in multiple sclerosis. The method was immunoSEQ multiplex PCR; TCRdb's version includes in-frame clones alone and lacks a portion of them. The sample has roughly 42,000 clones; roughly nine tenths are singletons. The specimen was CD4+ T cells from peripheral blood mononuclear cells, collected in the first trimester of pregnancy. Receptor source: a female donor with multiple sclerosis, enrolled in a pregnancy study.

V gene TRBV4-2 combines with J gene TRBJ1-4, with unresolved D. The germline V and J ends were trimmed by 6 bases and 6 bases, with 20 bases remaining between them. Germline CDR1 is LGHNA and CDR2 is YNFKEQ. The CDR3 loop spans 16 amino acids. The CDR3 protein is CASRSMSGSKDEKLFF. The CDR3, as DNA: TGTGCCAGCAGATCGATGTCCGGGTCTAAGGATGAAAAACTGTTTTTT.

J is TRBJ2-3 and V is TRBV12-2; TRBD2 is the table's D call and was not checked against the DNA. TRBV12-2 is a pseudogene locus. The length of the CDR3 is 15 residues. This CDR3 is CASRLVGGRTDTQYF. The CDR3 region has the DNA TGTGCAAGTCGCTTAGTTGGGGGGAGGACAGATACGCAGTATTTT.

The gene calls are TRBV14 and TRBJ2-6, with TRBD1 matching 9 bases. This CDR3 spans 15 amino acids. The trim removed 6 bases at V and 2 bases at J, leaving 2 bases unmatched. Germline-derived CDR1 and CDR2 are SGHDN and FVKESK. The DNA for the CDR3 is TGTGCCAGCAGTCGACAGGGGGCTGGGGCCAACGTCCTGACTTTC. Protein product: CASSRQGAGANVLTF. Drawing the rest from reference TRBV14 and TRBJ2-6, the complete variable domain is EAGVTQFPSHSVIEKGQTVTLRCDPISGHDNLYWYRRVMGKEIKFLLHFVKESKQDESGMPNNRFLAERTGGTYSTLKVQPAELEDSGVYFCASSRQGAGANVLTFGAGSRLTVL.

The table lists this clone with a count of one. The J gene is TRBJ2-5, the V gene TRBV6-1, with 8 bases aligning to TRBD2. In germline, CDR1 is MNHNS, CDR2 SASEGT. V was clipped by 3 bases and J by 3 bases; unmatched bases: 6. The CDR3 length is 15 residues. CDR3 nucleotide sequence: TGTGCCAGCAGTGATACAGGGACTAGAGAAGAGACCCAGTACTTC. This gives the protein CASSDTGTREETQYF.

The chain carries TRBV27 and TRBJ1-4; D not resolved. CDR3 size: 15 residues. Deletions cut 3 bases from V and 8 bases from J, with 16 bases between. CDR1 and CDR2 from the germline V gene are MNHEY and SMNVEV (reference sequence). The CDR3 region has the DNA TGTGCCAGCAGTTTCTTTGACTCTAGAGGGGAAAAACTGTTTTTT. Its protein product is CASSFFDSRGEKLFF.

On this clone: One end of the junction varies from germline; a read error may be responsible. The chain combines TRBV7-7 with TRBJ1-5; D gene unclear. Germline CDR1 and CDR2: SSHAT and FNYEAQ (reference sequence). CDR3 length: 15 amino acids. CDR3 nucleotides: TGTGCTAGCAGCCTCCGACTGTTTATCAATCAGCCCCAGCATTTT. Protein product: CASSLRLFINQPQHF.

The CDR3 DNA reads as TGTGCCAGCAGAATGGGGGGGACAGGGAGGGAGTATTTT. Residues: CASRMGGTGREYF. The chain recombines TRBV28 with TRBJ2-3; TRBD1 matches 9 bases. Germline CDR1 is MDHEN and CDR2 is SYDVKM. This CDR3 has 13 residues. Germline trimming cut 6 bases from V and 13 bases from J; bases unmatched to any gene: 11.

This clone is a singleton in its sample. Here the CDR3 DNA reads TGCGCCAGCAGCTCCGGGACAGGAAATGAAAAACTGTTTTTT. Its protein is CASSSGTGNEKLFF. The rearrangement joins TRBV5-1 to TRBJ1-4; 8 positions match TRBD1. The CDR3 sequence is 14 residues long. The ends lost 3 bases at V and 5 bases at J; junction bases unmatched: 3. CDR1 is SGHRS and CDR2 is YFSETQ in the germline V gene.

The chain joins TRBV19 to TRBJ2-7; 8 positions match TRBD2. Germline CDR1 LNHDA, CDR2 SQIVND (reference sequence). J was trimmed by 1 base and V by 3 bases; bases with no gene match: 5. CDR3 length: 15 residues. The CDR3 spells CASSIMASGSYEQYF. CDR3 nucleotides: TGTGCCAGTAGTATCATGGCTAGCGGGTCCTACGAGCAGTACTTC.

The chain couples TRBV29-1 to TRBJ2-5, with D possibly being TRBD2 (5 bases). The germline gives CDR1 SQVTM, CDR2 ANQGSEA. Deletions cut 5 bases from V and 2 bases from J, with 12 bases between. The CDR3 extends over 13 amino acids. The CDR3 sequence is CSVIRTSQETQYF. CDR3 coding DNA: TGCAGCGTTATCCGGACTTCACAAGAGACCCAGTACTTC.

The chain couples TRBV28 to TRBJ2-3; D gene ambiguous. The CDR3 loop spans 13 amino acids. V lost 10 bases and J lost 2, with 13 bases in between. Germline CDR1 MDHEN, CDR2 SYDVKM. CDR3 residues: CATTDPDTDTQYF. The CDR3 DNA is TGTGCCACCACAGACCCTGACACAGATACGCAGTATTTT.

In DNA, the CDR3 is TGTGCCAGCAGTATCCGGAGCCAAGAGACCCAGTACTTC. Translation gives CASSIRSQETQYF. The V call is TRBV2, the J call TRBJ2-5; unclear D gene. Germline V gene data show CDR1 as SNHLY and CDR2 as FYNNEI. The CDR3 runs to 13 residues. Trimming removed 5 bases from V and 1 base from J, with 8 bases in between. Full variable domain (outside the CDR3, taken from reference TRBV2 and TRBJ2-5): EPEVTQTPSHQVTQMGQEVILRCVPISNHLYFYWYRQILGQKVEFLVSFYNNEISEKSEIFDDQFSVERPDGSNFTLKIRSTKLEDSAMYFCASSIRSQETQYFGPGTRLLVL.

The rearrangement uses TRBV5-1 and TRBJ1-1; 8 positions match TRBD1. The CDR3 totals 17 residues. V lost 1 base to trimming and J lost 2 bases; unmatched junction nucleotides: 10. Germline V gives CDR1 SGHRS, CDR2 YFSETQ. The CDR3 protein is CASSLRGDRGGNTEAFF. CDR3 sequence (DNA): TGCGCCAGCAGCTTGAGGGGAGACAGGGGTGGTAACACTGAAGCTTTCTTT.

The CDR3 DNA is TGTGCCTGGAGTGGTACGGCAGGGTGGGAAAAACTGTTTTTT. It specifies CAWSGTAGWEKLFF. The chain recombines TRBV30 with TRBJ1-4, with D possibly being TRBD1 (5 bases). The CDR3 is 14 amino acids. Germline-derived CDR1 and CDR2 are GTSNPN and SVGIG (reference sequence). The V gene lost 1 base and the J gene lost 8 bases, with 14 bases spanning the gap.

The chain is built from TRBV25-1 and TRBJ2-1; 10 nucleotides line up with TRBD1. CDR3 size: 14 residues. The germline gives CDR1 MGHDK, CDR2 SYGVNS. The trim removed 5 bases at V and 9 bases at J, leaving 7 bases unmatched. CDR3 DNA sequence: TGTGCCAGCAGTACTAGACAGGGGGCAATTGAGCAGTTCTTC. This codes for CASSTRQGAIEQFF.

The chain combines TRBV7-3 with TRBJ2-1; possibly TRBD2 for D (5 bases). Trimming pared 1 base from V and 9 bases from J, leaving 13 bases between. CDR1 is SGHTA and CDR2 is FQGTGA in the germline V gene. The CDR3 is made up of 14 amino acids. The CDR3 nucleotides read TGTGCCAGCAGCTTAAACACACGGGGTGCTGAGCAGTTCTTC. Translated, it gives CASSLNTRGAEQFF.

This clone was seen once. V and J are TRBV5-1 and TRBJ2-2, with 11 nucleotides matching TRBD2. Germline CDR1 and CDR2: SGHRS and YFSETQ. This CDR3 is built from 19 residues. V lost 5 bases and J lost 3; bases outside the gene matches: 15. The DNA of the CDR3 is TGCGCCAGCAGGTTTCGGCCTATACAGACTAGCGGGGACACCGGGGAGCTGTTTTTT. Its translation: CASRFRPIQTSGDTGELFF. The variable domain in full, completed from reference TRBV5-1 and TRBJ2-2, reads KAGVTQTPRYLIKTRGQQVTLSCSPISGHRSVSWYQQTPGQGLQFLFEYFSETQRNKGNFPGRFSGRQFSNSRSEMNVSTLELGDSALYLCASRFRPIQTSGDTGELFFGEGSRLTVL.

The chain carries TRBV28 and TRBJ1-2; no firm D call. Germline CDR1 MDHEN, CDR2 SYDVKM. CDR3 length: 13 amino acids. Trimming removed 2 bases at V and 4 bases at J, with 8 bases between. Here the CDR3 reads CASSLLIGYGYTF. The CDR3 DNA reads TGTGCCAGCAGTTTACTAATCGGCTATGGCTACACCTTC.

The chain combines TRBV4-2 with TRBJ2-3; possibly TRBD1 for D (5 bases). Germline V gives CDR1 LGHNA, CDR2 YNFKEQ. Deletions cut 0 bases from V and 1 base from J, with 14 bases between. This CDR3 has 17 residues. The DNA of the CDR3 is TGTGCCAGCAGCCAAGAGGGCGCTGACAGTGGCACAGATACGCAGTATTTT. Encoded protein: CASSQEGADSGTDTQYF.

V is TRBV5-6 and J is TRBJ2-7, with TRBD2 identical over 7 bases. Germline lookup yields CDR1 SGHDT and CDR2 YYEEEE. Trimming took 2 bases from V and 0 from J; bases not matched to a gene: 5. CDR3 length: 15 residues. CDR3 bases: TGTGCCAGCAGCTTTCTCGGCGGGAGCTCCTACGAGCAGTACTTC. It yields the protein CASSFLGGSSYEQYF. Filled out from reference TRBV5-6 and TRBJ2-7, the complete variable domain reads DAGVTQSPTHLIKTRGQQVTLRCSPKSGHDTVSWYQQALGQGPQFIFQYYEEEERQRGNFPDRFSGHQFPNYSSELNVNALLLGDSALYLCASSFLGGSSYEQYFGPGTRLTVT.

The CDR3 DNA follows: TGTGCCAGCAGGGAGGGACTGAACACTGAAGCTTTCTTT. Translation gives CASREGLNTEAFF. V usage is TRBV6-1 and J usage is TRBJ1-1, with D perhaps matching TRBD1 (5 bases). The V end was cut by 6 bases, the J end by 0 bases, with 8 bases between. The CDR3 length is 13 residues. Germline CDR1 MNHNS, CDR2 SASEGT.

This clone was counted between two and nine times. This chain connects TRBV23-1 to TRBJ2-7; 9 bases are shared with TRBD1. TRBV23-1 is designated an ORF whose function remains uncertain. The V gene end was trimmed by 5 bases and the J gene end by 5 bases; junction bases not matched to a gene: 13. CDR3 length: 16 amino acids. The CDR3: CASSKVRDRDFDEQYF. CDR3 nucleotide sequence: TGCGCCAGCAGTAAGGTCCGGGACAGGGATTTCGACGAGCAGTACTTC.

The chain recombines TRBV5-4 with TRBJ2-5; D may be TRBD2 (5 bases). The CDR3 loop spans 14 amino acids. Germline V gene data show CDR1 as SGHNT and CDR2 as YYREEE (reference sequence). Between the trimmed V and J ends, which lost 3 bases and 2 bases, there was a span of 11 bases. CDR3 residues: CASSSSTRQETQYF. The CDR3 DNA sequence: TGTGCCAGCAGCTCGTCCACTAGACAAGAGACCCAGTACTTC.

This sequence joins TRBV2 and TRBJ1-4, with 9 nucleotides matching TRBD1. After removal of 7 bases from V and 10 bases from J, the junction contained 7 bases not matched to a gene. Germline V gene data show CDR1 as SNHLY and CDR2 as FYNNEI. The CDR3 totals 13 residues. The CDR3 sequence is CASTGQGRVKLFF. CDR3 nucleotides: TGTGCCAGCACGGGACAGGGTCGTGTAAAACTGTTTTTT.

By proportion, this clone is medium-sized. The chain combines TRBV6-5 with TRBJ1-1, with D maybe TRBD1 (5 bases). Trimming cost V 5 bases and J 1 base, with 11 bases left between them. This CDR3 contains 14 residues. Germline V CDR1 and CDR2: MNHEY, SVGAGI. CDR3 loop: CASSPDTWNTEAFF. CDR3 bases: TGTGCCAGCAGTCCGGACACATGGAACACTGAAGCTTTCTTT.

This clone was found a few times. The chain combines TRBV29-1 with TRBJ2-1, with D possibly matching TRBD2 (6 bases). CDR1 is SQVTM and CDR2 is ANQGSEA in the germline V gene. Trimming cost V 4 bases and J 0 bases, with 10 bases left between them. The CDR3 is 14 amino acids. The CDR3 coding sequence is TGCAGCGTTGGGCGGGGAAGCTCCTACAATGAGCAGTTCTTC. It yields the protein CSVGRGSSYNEQFF.

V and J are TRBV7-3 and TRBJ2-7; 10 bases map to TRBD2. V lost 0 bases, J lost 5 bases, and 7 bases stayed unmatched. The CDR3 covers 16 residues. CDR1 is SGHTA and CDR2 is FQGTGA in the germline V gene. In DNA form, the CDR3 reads TGTGCCAGCAGCTTAACGGGTAGCGGGAGGTTAGACGAGCAGTACTTC. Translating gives CASSLTGSGRLDEQYF.